The 26 T cell receptor beta chains presented below share a single source sample, sequenced in a study of OX40 agonist ivuxolimab in advanced cancers. The data were produced by immunoSEQ multiplex PCR, yet TCRdb's version contains in-frame clones alone and is incomplete. The sample yields more than 20,000 clones, 84% seen once. Here the sequenced sample was CD4+ or CD8+ T cells sorted from blood, taken in a trial of the OX40 agonist ivuxolimab. These TCRs come from an adult with an advanced solid tumor such as melanoma, head and neck, liver or kidney cancer.

By proportion, this clone is large. The V call is TRBV4-2, the J call TRBJ2-7; TRBD2 agrees at 11 bases. CDR1 is LGHNA, CDR2 YNFKEQ, per germline. J gave up 2 bases and V 4 bases, and 4 bases lay outside the gene matches. This CDR3 comprises 15 residues. The CDR3 sequence: CASSPKLAGAYEQYF. DNA for the CDR3: TGTGCCAGCAGCCCGAAACTAGCGGGAGCCTACGAGCAGTACTTC.

The chain uses TRBV11-2 and TRBJ2-3, with TRBD2 matching 7 bases. V lost 5 bases to trimming and J lost 4 bases; unmatched junction nucleotides: 6. Germline CDR1 reads SGHAT; CDR2 reads FQNNGV. The CDR3 extends over 14 amino acids. The CDR3 DNA reads as TGTGCCAGCAGCCCTCGGACTAGAGCAGATACGCAGTATTTT. It encodes CASSPRTRADTQYF.

V is TRBV12-5 and J is TRBJ2-1, with TRBD2 identical over 8 bases. Looked up from germline, CDR1 is LGHNT and CDR2 is FRNRAP. Trimming cost V 2 bases and J 4 bases; bases outside gene matches: 4. The CDR3 extends over 15 amino acids. The CDR3 nucleotides read TGTGCTAGTGGTTTGACTAGCGGAATATACAATGAGCAGTTCTTC. As protein: CASGLTSGIYNEQFF.

The rearrangement joins TRBV30 to TRBJ2-3; 8 bases fit TRBD1. This CDR3 is built from 13 residues. Trimming removed 2 bases from V and 5 bases from J; junction bases left unmatched: 3. CDR1 and CDR2 (germline): GTSNPN, SVGIG (reference sequence). The CDR3 spells CAWSSGGLDTQYF. The CDR3 DNA reads TGTGCCTGGAGTTCAGGGGGCCTAGATACGCAGTATTTT.

This chain uses TRBV5-5 with TRBJ2-7; tentative D call: TRBD1 (5 bases). The CDR3 spans 16 residues. CDR1 and CDR2 (germline): SGHKS, YYEKEE (reference sequence). Trimming shortened V by 2 bases and J by 5 bases, and 20 bases separated the two germline ends. For the CDR3, the DNA is TGTGCCAGCAGCTTCCCCCAGGGCGCCTCATCCCACGAGCAGTACTTC. Its protein product is CASSFPQGASSHEQYF. Using reference TRBV5-5 and TRBJ2-7 for the parts outside the CDR3, the full variable domain is DAGVTQSPTHLIKTRGQQVTLRCSPISGHKSVSWYQQVLGQGPQFIFQYYEKEERGRGNFPDRFSARQFPNYSSELNVNALLLGDSALYLCASSFPQGASSHEQYFGPGTRLTVT.

This chain uses TRBV28 with TRBJ1-2, with D possibly TRBD1 on 6 matching bases. The CDR3 is 14 amino acids. The germline V gene has CDR1 MDHEN and CDR2 SYDVKM. The ends were cut back, 7 bases at V and 7 bases at J, with 19 bases in the middle. CDR3 DNA: TGTGCCAGCACCCTCAAAGGGGGGTACCTTGGCTACACCTTC. Protein: CASTLKGGYLGYTF.

The gene calls are TRBV6-6 and TRBJ2-5; no firm D call. CDR3 length: 13 residues. The germline gives CDR1 MNHNY, CDR2 SVGAGI (reference sequence). The V end lost 2 bases, the J end lost 5 bases, and 9 bases lay between the germline ends. The CDR3, as DNA: TGTGCCAGCAGTTACATTAAGGGCGAGACCCAGTACTTC. Its protein product is CASSYIKGETQYF.

This clone came up once. The V gene is TRBV6-1, the J gene TRBJ1-1; D gene ambiguous. The CDR3 loop spans 16 amino acids. Looked up from germline, CDR1 is MNHNS and CDR2 is SASEGT. With 0 bases removed from V and 3 bases from J, the gap between germline ends came to 14 bases. The CDR3 loop reads CASSEAPRFRDTEAFF. In nucleotides, the CDR3 is TGTGCCAGCAGTGAAGCTCCCAGGTTTCGGGACACTGAAGCTTTCTTT.

The chain couples TRBV6-4 to TRBJ2-4; D is ambiguous. The germline V gene encodes CDR1 MRHNA and CDR2 SNTAGT. This CDR3 region has 14 residues. V lost 3 bases and J 0 bases, leaving 6 bases between the germline ends. The CDR3 DNA reads TGTGCCAGCAGTGATCGGCTAGCCAAAAACATTCAGTACTTC. Its translation is CASSDRLAKNIQYF.

J is TRBJ2-5 and V is TRBV13; D ambiguous. The CDR3 length is 13 residues. The V gene lost 6 bases and the J gene lost 3 bases, with 11 bases spanning the gap. Germline CDR1 is PRHDT and CDR2 is FYEKMQ (reference sequence). CDR3 DNA sequence: TGTGCCAGCAGTAACGGGCGTAAAGAGACCCAGTACTTC. Translating it yields CASSNGRKETQYF.

The chain combines TRBV7-9 with TRBJ2-2; D uncertain. CDR3 size: 14 residues. Deletions cut 5 bases from V and 4 bases from J, with 11 bases between. In germline, CDR1 is SEHNR, CDR2 FQNEAQ (reference sequence). CDR3 nucleotides: TGTGCCAGCAGCCCCCACAAGTTCACCGGGGAGCTGTTTTTT. It translates to CASSPHKFTGELFF. Complete variable domain (other parts from reference TRBV7-9 and TRBJ2-2): DTGVSQNPRHKITKRGQNVTFRCDPISEHNRLYWYRQTLGQGPEFLTYFQNEAQLEKSRLLSDRFSAERPKGSFSTLEIQRTEQGDSAMYLCASSPHKFTGELFFGEGSRLTVL.

This clone was recorded only once. V and J are TRBV9 and TRBJ2-1, with 7 bases aligning to TRBD2. This CDR3 is built from 14 residues. Germline V gene sequence: CDR1 SGDLS, CDR2 YYNGEE. The junction had 12 bases not matched to a gene; V was cut back by 7 bases and J by 8 bases. As DNA, the CDR3 is TGTGCCAGCTCATCGGGACTACCGGGGGATGAGCAGTTCTTC. This sequence encodes CASSSGLPGDEQFF. Filled out from reference TRBV9 and TRBJ2-1, the complete variable domain reads DSGVTQTPKHLITATGQRVTLRCSPRSGDLSVYWYQQSLDQGLQFLIQYYNGEERAKGNILERFSAQQFPDLHSELNLSSLELGDSALYFCASSSGLPGDEQFFGPGTRLTVL.

The rearrangement links TRBV7-9 to TRBJ2-7; D is undetermined. The CDR3 length is 13 residues. CDR1 and CDR2 (germline): SEHNR, FQNEAQ (reference sequence). The V end lost 3 bases, the J end lost 2 bases, and 8 bases lay between the germline ends. CDR3 loop: CASSFSLTYEQYF. In DNA, the CDR3 is TGTGCCAGCAGCTTTTCCCTGACCTACGAGCAGTACTTC.

This clone has only one observation. This chain joins TRBV28 and TRBJ2-1; D assignment may be TRBD1 or TRBD2 (5 bases each). The CDR3 sequence is 13 residues long. The V gene lost 5 bases and the J gene lost 5 bases, with 10 bases spanning the gap. Germline assignment: CDR1 MDHEN and CDR2 SYDVKM. CDR3 sequence (DNA): TGTGCCAGCAGTCATCGGGACGACAATGAGCAGTTCTTC. This sequence encodes CASSHRDDNEQFF. Together with reference TRBV28 and TRBJ2-1, the CDR3 gives the full variable domain: DVKVTQSSRYLVKRTGEKVFLECVQDMDHENMFWYRQDPGLGLRLIYFSYDVKMKEKGDIPEGYSVSREKKERFSLILESASTNQTSMYLCASSHRDDNEQFFGPGTRLTVL.

This chain joins TRBV4-1 and TRBJ2-7; D is uncertain. Germline V CDR1 and CDR2: MGHRA, YSYEKL. V was clipped by 4 bases and J by 0 bases, with 16 bases between them. This CDR3 has 16 amino acids. The DNA of the CDR3 is TGCGCCAGCAGCCGTGATGACACGACCCTCTCCTACGAGCAGTACTTC. As protein: CASSRDDTTLSYEQYF.

This chain joins TRBV10-2 and TRBJ2-7, with unresolved D. The CDR3 consists of 11 residues. Trimming stripped 2 bases from V and 4 bases from J, with 3 bases between. Germline assignment: CDR1 WSHSY and CDR2 SAAADI. Here the CDR3 DNA reads TGCGCCAGCAGTGAGATGTACGAGCAGTACTTC. Translation gives CASSEMYEQYF.

The chain is built from TRBV7-9 and TRBJ2-3, with D possibly being TRBD2 (5 bases). Germline V lookup: CDR1 SEHNR, CDR2 FQNEAQ (reference sequence). The CDR3 consists of 15 residues. Trimming removed 3 bases from V and 2 bases from J, with 12 bases in between. The CDR3 nucleotides read TGTGCCAGCAGCTTGGCTAGCAGCTACACAGATACGCAGTATTTT. As protein: CASSLASSYTDTQYF.

This CDR3 reads CSVLGQSSYNEQFF. CDR3 DNA: TGCAGCGTTCTCGGACAGAGCTCCTACAATGAGCAGTTCTTC. V and J are TRBV29-1 and TRBJ2-1; possibly TRBD1 for D (6 bases). Trimming stripped 5 bases from V and 0 bases from J, with 11 bases between. The CDR3 consists of 14 residues. The germline gives CDR1 SQVTM, CDR2 ANQGSEA.

The gene calls are TRBV7-9 and TRBJ2-6; 10 nucleotides align to TRBD2. Germline V gives CDR1 SEHNR, CDR2 FQNEAQ (reference sequence). V lost 4 bases, J lost 0 bases, and 9 bases stayed unmatched. The CDR3 is 19 residues long. The CDR3: CASSSTRTSGSSGANVLTF. The CDR3 DNA reads as TGTGCCAGCAGCTCTACCAGGACTAGCGGAAGCTCTGGGGCCAACGTCCTGACTTTC. The full variable domain, its missing parts supplied by reference TRBV7-9 and TRBJ2-6, is DTGVSQNPRHKITKRGQNVTFRCDPISEHNRLYWYRQTLGQGPEFLTYFQNEAQLEKSRLLSDRFSAERPKGSFSTLEIQRTEQGDSAMYLCASSSTRTSGSSGANVLTFGAGSRLTVL.

The genes are TRBV27 and TRBJ2-7, with D hard to call. Per germline, CDR1 MNHEY and CDR2 SMNVEV (reference sequence). This CDR3 spans 13 amino acids. V lost 5 bases to trimming and J lost 0 bases, with 8 bases between them. This chain's CDR3 is CASSLSISYEQYF. The CDR3 bases are TGTGCCAGCAGTCTTTCAATCTCCTACGAGCAGTACTTC.

This chain connects TRBV28 to TRBJ2-1; a possible D gene is TRBD1 (6 bases). CDR3 length: 12 amino acids. Germline assignment: CDR1 MDHEN and CDR2 SYDVKM. With 7 bases removed from V and 4 bases from J, the gap between germline ends came to 8 bases. The CDR3, as DNA: TGTGCCAGCACACAGGGATACAATGAGCAGTTCTTC. Translated, it gives CASTQGYNEQFF.

This clone appeared a single time. This rearrangement joins TRBV27 to TRBJ2-1, with 9 bases that match TRBD1. The CDR3 contains 15 residues. Germline lookup yields CDR1 MNHEY and CDR2 SMNVEV (reference sequence). V shed 4 bases, J shed 15 bases, and the junction held 16 bases outside the gene matches. The CDR3 is CASSSLPPGQGMTFF. The CDR3 nucleotides are TGTGCCAGCAGTTCACTACCTCCGGGACAGGGTATGACGTTCTTC.

The chain carries TRBV5-5 and TRBJ2-1; D gene unclear. Per germline, CDR1 SGHKS and CDR2 YYEKEE (reference sequence). Trimming cost V 0 bases and J 3 bases, with 16 bases left between them. The CDR3 totals 17 residues. DNA for the CDR3: TGTGCCAGCAGCTTGGATTTGGCTAGTAAGGGCTACAATGAGCAGTTCTTC. Amino acid sequence: CASSLDLASKGYNEQFF.

The DNA of the CDR3 is TGTGCCAGCAGCTTAGAAGATAATCAGCCCCAGCATTTT. Its translation is CASSLEDNQPQHF. The chain has TRBV7-8 and TRBJ1-5; D unresolved. There are 13 residues in the CDR3. Germline CDR1 reads SGHVS; CDR2 reads FQNEAQ. Trimming shortened V by 1 base and J by 4 bases, and 5 bases separated the two germline ends.

V is TRBV27 and J is TRBJ2-1, with D perhaps matching TRBD2 (5 bases). Germline values: CDR1 MNHEY, CDR2 SMNVEV (reference sequence). The ends were cut back, 5 bases at V and 2 bases at J, with 16 bases in the middle. The CDR3 extends over 16 amino acids. The CDR3 region has the DNA TGTGCCAGCAGTCCCTTAAAGCGGTGGACCTACAATGAGCAGTTCTTC. Protein sequence: CASSPLKRWTYNEQFF.

The V call is TRBV4-1, the J call TRBJ2-5; D may correspond to TRBD1 or TRBD2 (6 bases each). Trimming left V 4 bases short and J 4 bases short, with 31 bases between. CDR3 length equals 20 residues. The V gene's germline CDR1 is MGHRA and CDR2 YSYEKL. The CDR3 DNA reads as TGCGCCAGCAGCCCCGAAAATGTGGGGGGCGGAATTGGAGTGGGAGAGACCCAGTACTTC. The encoded protein is CASSPENVGGGIGVGETQYF.